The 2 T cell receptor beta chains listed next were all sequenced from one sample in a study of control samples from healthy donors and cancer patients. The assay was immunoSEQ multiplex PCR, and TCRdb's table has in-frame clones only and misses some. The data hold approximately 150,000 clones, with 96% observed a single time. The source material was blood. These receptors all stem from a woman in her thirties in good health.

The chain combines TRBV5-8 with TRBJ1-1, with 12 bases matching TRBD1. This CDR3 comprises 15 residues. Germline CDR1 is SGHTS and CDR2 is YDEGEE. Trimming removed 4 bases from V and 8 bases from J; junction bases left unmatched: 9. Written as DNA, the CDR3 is TGTGCCAGCAGCGTCCCCGGGACAGGGGGCTTAGAAGCTTTCTTT. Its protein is CASSVPGTGGLEAFF. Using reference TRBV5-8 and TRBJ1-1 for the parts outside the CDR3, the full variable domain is EAGVTQSPTHLIKTRGQQATLRCSPISGHTSVYWYQQALGLGLQFLLWYDEGEERNRGNFPPRFSGRQFPNYSSELNVNALELEDSALYLCASSVPGTGGLEAFFGQGTRLTVV.

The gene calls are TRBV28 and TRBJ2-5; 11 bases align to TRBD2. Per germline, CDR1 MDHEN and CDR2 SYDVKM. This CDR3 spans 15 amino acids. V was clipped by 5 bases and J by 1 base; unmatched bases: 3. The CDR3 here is CASSGLAGLQETQYF. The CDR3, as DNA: TGTGCCAGCAGTGGACTAGCGGGCCTCCAAGAGACCCAGTACTTC.